This entry lists 24 T cell receptor beta chains sequenced from one sample in a study of blood T cell repertoires in COVID-19. TCRdb's copy holds only in-frame clones and misses some; the assay was immunoSEQ multiplex PCR. This sample carries roughly 97,000 clones, about 79% of them seen once, and the ten largest clones take 2.5% to 3.5%. Specimen: peripheral blood. These receptors all stem from a woman over 75 with active or convalescent COVID-19.

This chain uses TRBV29-1 with TRBJ2-7; 11 bases are a match to TRBD2. With V trimmed by 5 bases and J by 4 bases, 13 bases remained unmatched. This CDR3 contains 16 residues. CDR1 SQVTM and CDR2 ANQGSEA come from the germline V gene. The CDR3 DNA reads TGCAGCGTTAACCTAGCGGGAGGACACGACGCTTACGAGCAGTACTTC. Protein: CSVNLAGGHDAYEQYF.

This clone has more than one count but fewer than ten. This chain joins TRBV5-4 and TRBJ1-2; no reliable D call. CDR1 SGHNT and CDR2 YYREEE come from the germline V gene (reference sequence). The CDR3 totals 15 residues. Trimming took off 0 bases at V and 2 bases at J, with 11 bases between the two ends. In nucleotides, the CDR3 is TGTGCCAGCAGCTTGGGGGCATCTTCAAACTATGGCTACACCTTC. Translation gives CASSLGASSNYGYTF.

The table lists this clone with a few counts. The chain joins TRBV6-5 to TRBJ1-4; TRBD1 agrees at 9 bases. Trimming removed 0 bases from V and 5 bases from J; junction bases left unmatched: 4. Germline CDR1 MNHEY, CDR2 SVGAGI. The CDR3 contains 16 residues. The CDR3 sequence: CASSYSPGQGNEKLFF. The CDR3, as DNA: TGTGCCAGCAGTTACTCCCCGGGACAGGGAAATGAAAAACTGTTTTTT.

The chain links TRBV4-2 to TRBJ2-7, with D possibly matching TRBD2 (6 bases). V gave up 4 bases and J gave up 5 bases, with 12 bases separating them. The germline CDR1 and CDR2 sequences are LGHNA and YNFKEQ. The CDR3 is 13 amino acids. This CDR3 is CASSPGVGHEQYF. The DNA for the CDR3 is TGTGCCAGCAGCCCGGGGGTAGGGCACGAGCAGTACTTC.

J is TRBJ1-1 and V is TRBV19; D possibly corresponds to TRBD1 (6 bases). Germline CDR1 LNHDA, CDR2 SQIVND (reference sequence). This CDR3 contains 13 residues. V was trimmed by 3 bases and J by 4 bases, leaving 9 bases between them. Here the CDR3 DNA reads TGTGCCAGTAGTATTGAAGGGGGCACTGAAGCTTTCTTT. It specifies CASSIEGGTEAFF. Drawing the rest from reference TRBV19 and TRBJ1-1, the complete variable domain is DGGITQSPKYLFRKEGQNVTLSCEQNLNHDAMYWYRQDPGQGLRLIYYSQIVNDFQKGDIAEGYSVSREKKESFPLTVTSAQKNPTAFYLCASSIEGGTEAFFGQGTRLTVV.

The chain is built from TRBV6-5 and TRBJ2-1; D gene unclear. V was cut by 6 bases and J by 0 bases, with 12 bases left in between. This CDR3 is built from 15 residues. Germline V gene data show CDR1 as MNHEY and CDR2 as SVGAGI. The CDR3 region has the DNA TGTGCCAGCAGCCGGAGCTCAAGCTCCTACAATGAGCAGTTCTTC. This codes for CASSRSSSSYNEQFF.

The chain joins TRBV27 to TRBJ2-6; the D gene is possibly TRBD2 (5 bases). Germline V gene sequence: CDR1 MNHEY, CDR2 SMNVEV (reference sequence). The length of the CDR3 is 16 residues. The V and J ends lost 6 bases and 0 bases respectively, with 12 bases between them. This CDR3 reads CASSPVAGSGANVLTF. The CDR3 DNA follows: TGTGCCAGCAGCCCCGTCGCGGGCTCTGGGGCCAACGTCCTGACTTTC. The variable domain in full, completed from reference TRBV27 and TRBJ2-6, reads EAQVTQNPRYLITVTGKKLTVTCSQNMNHEYMSWYRQDPGLGLRQIYYSMNVEVTDKGDVPEGYKVSRKEKRNFPLILESPSPNQTSLYFCASSPVAGSGANVLTFGAGSRLTVL.

The genes are TRBV28 and TRBJ1-1; TRBD1 aligns across 9 bases. The V segment lost 2 bases and the J segment 5 bases; nucleotides outside the gene matches: 3. There are 14 residues in the CDR3. The germline V gene encodes CDR1 MDHEN and CDR2 SYDVKM. The CDR3 bases are TGTGCCAGCAGTTTAGGGACAGGGTATACTGAAGCTTTCTTT. It is translated as CASSLGTGYTEAFF.

This sequence joins TRBV9 and TRBJ1-4, with TRBD1 identical over 8 bases. The ends lost 0 bases at V and 7 bases at J; junction bases unmatched: 8. The length of the CDR3 is 16 residues. CDR1 SGDLS and CDR2 YYNGEE come from the germline V gene. CDR3 sequence (DNA): TGTGCCAGCAGCGTAGGGTCCTTCGGGACAGGTGAAAAACTGTTTTTT. Protein product: CASSVGSFGTGEKLFF.

The V call is TRBV19, the J call TRBJ2-7; 10 bases align to TRBD1. V was clipped by 6 bases and J by 4 bases; unmatched bases: 6. CDR3 length: 14 amino acids. Germline CDR1 LNHDA, CDR2 SQIVND (reference sequence). The CDR3 nucleotides are TGTGCCAGTAGGCCAGCGGGACAGGGGTACGAGCAGTACTTC. Protein: CASRPAGQGYEQYF.

This chain links TRBV2 with TRBJ1-5; TRBD1 matches 8 bases. Germline V gene data show CDR1 as SNHLY and CDR2 as FYNNEI. Trimming cost V 5 bases and J 9 bases; bases outside gene matches: 15. This CDR3 comprises 16 residues. CDR3 loop: CASSLDGTGFLRPQHF. The DNA for the CDR3 is TGTGCCAGCAGTCTAGATGGGACAGGTTTTTTGAGGCCCCAGCATTTT.

The chain carries TRBV5-4 and TRBJ1-1; D is uncertain. Germline V lookup: CDR1 SGHNT, CDR2 YYREEE (reference sequence). The V end lost 3 bases, the J end lost 1 base, and 10 bases lay between the germline ends. The CDR3 covers 14 residues. The CDR3 coding sequence is TGTGCCAGCAGCTCACCCTCGGGGAACACTGAAGCTTTCTTT. Residues: CASSSPSGNTEAFF. The variable domain in full, with the rest retrieved from reference TRBV5-4 and TRBJ1-1, is ETGVTQSPTHLIKTRGQQVTLRCSSQSGHNTVSWYQQALGQGPQFIFQYYREEENGRGNFPPRFSGLQFPNYSSELNVNALELDDSALYLCASSSPSGNTEAFFGQGTRLTVV.

The V and J genes are TRBV6-2 or TRBV6-3 and TRBJ2-1; D is ambiguous. The CDR3 is 14 residues long. Trimming took off 2 bases at V and 3 bases at J, with 8 bases between the two ends. Germline V CDR1 and CDR2: MNHEY, SVGEGT. For the CDR3, the DNA is TGTGCCAGCAGTTACAACGGTTACTACAATGAGCAGTTCTTC. Translation: CASSYNGYYNEQFF.

This rearrangement joins TRBV7-3 to TRBJ1-1; 7 bases match TRBD1. The J segment lost 2 bases and the V segment lost 6 bases, leaving 15 bases of the junction unmatched. Germline V gives CDR1 SGHTA, CDR2 FQGTGA. This CDR3 spans 17 amino acids. Here the CDR3 reads CASSLSSPGQKNTEAFF. CDR3 bases: TGTGCCAGCAGTTTATCTAGTCCGGGACAGAAAAACACTGAAGCTTTCTTT.

The V gene is TRBV25-1, the J gene TRBJ1-6; 7 bases are shared with TRBD1. Germline CDR1 is MGHDK and CDR2 is SYGVNS. With V trimmed by 6 bases and J by 9 bases, 5 bases remained unmatched. The CDR3 covers 13 residues. Here the CDR3 reads CASRADRASPLHF. The CDR3 DNA sequence: TGTGCCAGCAGAGCAGACAGGGCTTCACCCCTCCACTTT.

CDR3 amino acids: CASSLGEDKSSYNEQFF. In nucleotides, the CDR3 is TGCGCCAGCAGCTTGGGGGAGGACAAGTCCTCCTACAATGAGCAGTTCTTC. This rearrangement joins TRBV5-1 to TRBJ2-1; tentative D call: TRBD2 (6 bases). Looked up from germline, CDR1 is SGHRS and CDR2 is YFSETQ. The CDR3 covers 17 residues. V was cut by 0 bases and J by 0 bases, with 13 bases left in between.

This clone was seen once. This rearrangement joins TRBV5-1 to TRBJ2-2; 7 bases are shared with TRBD1. Trimming cost V 4 bases and J 3 bases; bases outside gene matches: 3. The CDR3 is 14 residues long. Germline V gives CDR1 SGHRS, CDR2 YFSETQ. As DNA, the CDR3 is TGCGCCAGCAGCCAGGGACAGTACACCGGGGAGCTGTTTTTT. Its protein is CASSQGQYTGELFF.

The chain links TRBV7-2 to TRBJ1-1; the D is unclear. V was pared by 0 bases and J by 11 bases, with 10 bases between. The CDR3 extends over 12 amino acids. Per germline, CDR1 SGHTA and CDR2 FQGNSA. CDR3 in amino acids: CASSLAGSGAFF. CDR3 in DNA: TGTGCCAGCAGCTTAGCGGGATCGGGGGCTTTCTTT. The whole variable domain, remainder taken from reference TRBV7-2 and TRBJ1-1, is GAGVSQSPSNKVTEKGKDVELRCDPISGHTALYWYRQSLGQGLEFLIYFQGNSAPDKSGLPSDRFSAERTGGSVSTLTIQRTQQEDSAVYLCASSLAGSGAFFGQGTRLTVV.

This chain links TRBV5-1 with TRBJ2-5; 8 bases line up with TRBD1. CDR1 is SGHRS and CDR2 is YFSETQ in the germline V gene. The CDR3 length is 14 residues. Unmatched junction bases numbered 7, after V lost 0 bases and J lost 9 bases. The CDR3 sequence is CASSLVETGVAQYF. CDR3 DNA sequence: TGCGCCAGCAGCTTGGTAGAGACAGGGGTGGCCCAGTACTTC.

This chain links TRBV6-1 with TRBJ2-7, with D perhaps TRBD2 (5 bases). The CDR3 contains 14 residues. V lost 2 bases, J lost 6 bases, and 14 bases lay in between. Per the germline V gene, CDR1 is MNHNS and CDR2 is SASEGT. The CDR3 reads CASSEPGKDVEQYF. As DNA, the CDR3 is TGTGCCAGCAGTGAACCGGGGAAGGATGTCGAGCAGTACTTC.

The V gene is TRBV3-1 (or the pseudogene TRBV3-2), the J gene TRBJ2-3; the match to TRBD2 covers 8 bases. Germline CDR1 reads LGHDT; CDR2 reads YNNKEL (reference sequence). CDR3 length equals 17 residues. Trimming cost V 1 base and J 4 bases; bases outside gene matches: 10. The CDR3 DNA is TGTGCCAGCAGCCAAGTAAGAGCGGGGGCGTCCCCAGATACGCAGTATTTT. Residues: CASSQVRAGASPDTQYF.

This clone showed up just a few times. The chain carries TRBV2 and TRBJ1-2, with 7 bases aligning to TRBD1. The CDR3 is made up of 13 amino acids. V lost 10 bases to trimming and J lost 4 bases; unmatched junction nucleotides: 9. The germline CDR1 and CDR2 sequences are SNHLY and FYNNEI. In DNA form, the CDR3 reads TGTGCCACCCTGACAGGGCTGGTCTATGGCTACACCTTC. Residues: CATLTGLVYGYTF.

This clone was seen more than once but under ten times. This sequence joins TRBV29-1 and TRBJ2-7, with 8 positions matching TRBD1. Germline CDR1 SQVTM, CDR2 ANQGSEA. This CDR3 has 13 residues. After removal of 4 bases from V and 1 base from J, the junction contained 3 bases not matched to a gene. CDR3 sequence reads: CSVGRTGSYEQYF. The CDR3, as DNA: TGCAGCGTTGGTAGGACAGGGTCCTACGAGCAGTACTTC.

The chain carries TRBV4-2 and TRBJ1-6; no clear D gene. The CDR3 sequence is 15 residues long. Trimming took off 0 bases at V and 10 bases at J, with 13 bases between the two ends. Germline V gene lookup returns CDR1 LGHNA and CDR2 YNFKEQ. For the CDR3, the DNA is TGTGCCAGCAGCCAAGAACCTAACTTTAACTCACCCCTCCACTTT. It translates to CASSQEPNFNSPLHF.